The clone carrying this T cell receptor (beta chain) was recorded only once. The antigen remains unidentified. This sample was taken from a study of PD-L1 blockade in urothelial cancer. Across the whole study: Patients went on atezolizumab around 2014, receiving 1,200 mg intravenously every 3 weeks. The median T cell count in blood samples was 141,255. Analyses used blood from 3 weeks (second dose) and 6 weeks after treatment start.

Time point indicated: pretreatment peripheral blood. Profiling relied on immunoSEQ multiplex PCR, and the TCRdb table lists in-frame clones only, not all of them. The repertoire has 45,000 to 55,000 clones, 75% to 85% of them found once; the top ten carry about 10%. Regarding the study as a whole: For durable-benefit patients, tumor-associated blood clones expanded more at 3 weeks.

The sequence was collected from a man aged 65 to 79 with urothelial cancer. This sample comprised PBMCs, obtained around atezolizumab (anti-PD-L1) treatment.

The CDR3 is CASRPLTDAYEQYF. CDR3 DNA: TGCGCCAGCCGTCCTTTGACTGATGCCTACGAGCAGTACTTC. V usage is TRBV5-1 and J usage is TRBJ2-7; D gene ambiguous. CDR1 and CDR2 from the germline V gene are SGHRS and YFSETQ. Trimming removed 7 bases at V and 2 bases at J, with 16 bases between. The CDR3 totals 14 residues.